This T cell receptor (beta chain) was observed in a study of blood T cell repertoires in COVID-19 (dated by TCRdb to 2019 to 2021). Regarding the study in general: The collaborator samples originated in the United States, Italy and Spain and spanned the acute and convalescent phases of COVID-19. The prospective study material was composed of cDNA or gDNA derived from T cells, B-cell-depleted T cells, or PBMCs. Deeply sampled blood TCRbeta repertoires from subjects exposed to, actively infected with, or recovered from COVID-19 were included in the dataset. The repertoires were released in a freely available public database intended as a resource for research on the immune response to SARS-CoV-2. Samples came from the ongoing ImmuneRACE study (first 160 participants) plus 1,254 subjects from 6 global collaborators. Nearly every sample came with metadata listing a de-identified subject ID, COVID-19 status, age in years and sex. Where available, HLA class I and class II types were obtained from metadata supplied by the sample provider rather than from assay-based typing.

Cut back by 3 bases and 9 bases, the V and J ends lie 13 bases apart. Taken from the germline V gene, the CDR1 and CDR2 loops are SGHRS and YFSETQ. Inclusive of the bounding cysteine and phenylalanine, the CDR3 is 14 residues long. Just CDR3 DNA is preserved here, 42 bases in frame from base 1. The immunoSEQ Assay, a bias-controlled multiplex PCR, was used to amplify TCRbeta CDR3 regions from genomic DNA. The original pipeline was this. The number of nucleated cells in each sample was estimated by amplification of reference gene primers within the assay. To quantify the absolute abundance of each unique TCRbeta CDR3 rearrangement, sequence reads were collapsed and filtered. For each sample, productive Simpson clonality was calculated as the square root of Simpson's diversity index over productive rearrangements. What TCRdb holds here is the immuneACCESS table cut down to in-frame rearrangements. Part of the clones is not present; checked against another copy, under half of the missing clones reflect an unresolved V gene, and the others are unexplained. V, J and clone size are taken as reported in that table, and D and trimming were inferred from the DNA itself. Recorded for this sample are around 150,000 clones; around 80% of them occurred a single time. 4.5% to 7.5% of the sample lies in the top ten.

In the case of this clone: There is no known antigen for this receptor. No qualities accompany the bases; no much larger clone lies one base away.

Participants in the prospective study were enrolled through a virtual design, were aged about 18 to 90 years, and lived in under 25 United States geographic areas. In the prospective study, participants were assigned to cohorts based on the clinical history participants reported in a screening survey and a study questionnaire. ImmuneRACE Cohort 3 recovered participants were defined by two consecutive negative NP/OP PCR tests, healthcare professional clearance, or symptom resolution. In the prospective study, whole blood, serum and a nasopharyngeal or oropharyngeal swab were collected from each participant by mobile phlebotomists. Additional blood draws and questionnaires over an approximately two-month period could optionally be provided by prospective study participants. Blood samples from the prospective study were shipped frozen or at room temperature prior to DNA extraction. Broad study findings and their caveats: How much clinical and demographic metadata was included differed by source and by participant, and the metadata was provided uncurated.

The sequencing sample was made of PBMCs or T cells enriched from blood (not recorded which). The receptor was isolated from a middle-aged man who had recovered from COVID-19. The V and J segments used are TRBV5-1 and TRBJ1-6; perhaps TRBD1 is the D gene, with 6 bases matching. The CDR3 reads CASSSTGSISPLHF. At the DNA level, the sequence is TGCGCCAGCAGCTCTACAGGGTCGATTTCACCCCTCCACTTT.